The 27 T cell receptor beta chains reported below all come from one sample, sequenced in a study of T cell responses to AZD1222 COVID-19 vaccine. The protocol was immunoSEQ multiplex PCR, while the TCRdb copy is restricted to in-frame clones and leaves out a portion. The sample consists of 100,000 to 150,000 clones, around 90% of them appearing once. The sample was peripheral blood, taken on day 0 of AZD1222 vaccination. Receptors originate from an adult in good health.

The chain carries TRBV30 and TRBJ1-6; 7 bases map to TRBD1. J gave up 5 bases and V 0 bases, and 7 bases lay outside the gene matches. From germline, CDR1 is GTSNPN and CDR2 SVGIG (reference sequence). The CDR3 contains 16 residues. The CDR3 here is CAWSVGTAAHNSPLHF. The CDR3 DNA is TGTGCCTGGAGTGTAGGGACAGCGGCTCATAATTCACCCCTCCACTTT.

The chain is built from TRBV10-3 and TRBJ1-1, with D possibly TRBD1 on 5 matching bases. V lost 3 bases and J lost 0, with 8 bases in between. Germline V gene lookup returns CDR1 ENHRY and CDR2 SYGVKD. The CDR3 is made up of 14 amino acids. DNA of the CDR3: TGTGCCATCAGTGACAGGGAAATGAACACTGAAGCTTTCTTT. It yields the protein CAISDREMNTEAFF.

The V call is TRBV27, the J call TRBJ1-1; D gene uncertain. V lost 4 bases and J 5 bases, leaving 14 bases between the germline ends. Germline assignment: CDR1 MNHEY and CDR2 SMNVEV (reference sequence). The CDR3 has 14 residues. The CDR3 DNA reads as TGTGCCAGCAGTTCCCCATTAAGAGGGACTGAAGCTTTCTTT. Translating it yields CASSSPLRGTEAFF.

The chain combines TRBV5-5 with TRBJ2-7; 13 nucleotides match TRBD2. J lost 0 bases, V lost 4 bases, and 4 bases had no gene match. This CDR3 is 16 amino acids long. From germline, CDR1 is SGHKS and CDR2 YYEKEE (reference sequence). DNA of the CDR3: TGTGCCAGCAGCCTCTGGACTAGCGGGAGCTCCTACGAGCAGTACTTC. Its protein product is CASSLWTSGSSYEQYF.

This rearrangement joins TRBV29-1 to TRBJ1-1; D unclear. This CDR3 has 8 amino acids. Germline-derived CDR1 and CDR2 are SQVTM and ANQGSEA. V was pared by 5 bases and J by 10 bases, with 5 bases between. CDR3 DNA sequence: TGCAGCGTTCCCGTAGCTTTCTTT. Protein sequence: CSVPVAFF.

V and J are TRBV6-1 and TRBJ2-7; D unresolved. Trimming left V 2 bases short and J 2 bases short, with 7 bases between. In germline, CDR1 is MNHNS, CDR2 SASEGT. The CDR3 is 13 amino acids. The CDR3 protein is CASSELGPYEQYF. CDR3 DNA: TGTGCCAGCAGTGAACTGGGCCCCTACGAGCAGTACTTC.

The genes are TRBV6-1 and TRBJ1-3, with D maybe TRBD1 (5 bases). The CDR3 has 15 amino acids. CDR1 is MNHNS and CDR2 is SASEGT in the germline V gene. Trimming pared 2 bases from V and 4 bases from J, leaving 12 bases between. The DNA of the CDR3 is TGTGCCAGCAGTGAACAAGCAGGGTCAGGAAACACCATATATTTT. Residues: CASSEQAGSGNTIYF.

The chain joins TRBV6-2 or TRBV6-3 to TRBJ2-7, with D possibly being TRBD2 (5 bases). Germline assignment: CDR1 MNHEY and CDR2 SVGEGT. The CDR3 covers 15 residues. Trimming left V 5 bases short and J 3 bases short, with 17 bases between. In nucleotides, the CDR3 is TGTGCCAGCAGTGCCTTGCTAGCAGGCGACTACGAGCAGTACTTC. Translation: CASSALLAGDYEQYF.

This chain links TRBV3-1 (or the pseudogene TRBV3-2) with TRBJ2-1; 8 bases match TRBD2. This CDR3 has 18 residues. Germline-derived CDR1 and CDR2 are LGHDT and YNNKEL (reference sequence). The J segment lost 6 bases and the V segment lost 3 bases, leaving 16 bases of the junction unmatched. The CDR3 is CASSQGYRLAGPLNEQFF. DNA for the CDR3: TGTGCCAGCAGCCAGGGGTACCGGTTAGCGGGACCCCTCAATGAGCAGTTCTTC.

This clone was recorded only once. This rearrangement joins TRBV6-5 to TRBJ2-7; 7 bases line up with TRBD2. Germline V gene sequence: CDR1 MNHEY, CDR2 SVGAGI. The CDR3 consists of 13 residues. Trimming cost V 6 bases and J 2 bases; bases outside gene matches: 4. The CDR3 protein is CASSAGEPYEQYF. The CDR3 bases are TGTGCCAGCAGCGCGGGGGAACCCTACGAGCAGTACTTC.

This chain connects TRBV13 to TRBJ2-7; possible D gene TRBD1, 6 bases. The CDR3 extends over 16 amino acids. Germline CDR1 is PRHDT and CDR2 is FYEKMQ (reference sequence). The V end lost 0 bases, the J end lost 0 bases, and 12 bases lay between the germline ends. Written as DNA, the CDR3 is TGTGCCAGCAGCTTAGGCACAGGGAAAAGCTCCTACGAGCAGTACTTC. Translating it yields CASSLGTGKSSYEQYF.

The gene calls are TRBV18 and TRBJ1-2; D call uncertain. The germline CDR1 and CDR2 sequences are KGHSH and LQKENI. This CDR3 is 15 amino acids long. V shed 3 bases and J shed 0 bases, with 11 bases lying between them. CDR3 coding DNA: TGTGCCAGCTCACCGGAGAGACTAACTAACTATGGCTACACCTTC. Translation gives CASSPERLTNYGYTF.

The V and J genes are TRBV10-3 and TRBJ2-5; D tentatively fits TRBD1 or TRBD2 (5 bases each). This CDR3 contains 15 residues. CDR1 ENHRY and CDR2 SYGVKD come from the germline V gene. Trimming shortened V by 6 bases and J by 1 base, and 15 bases separated the two germline ends. Here the CDR3 DNA reads TGTGCCATCAGGAGGGGCAGGGATGGCCAAGAGACCCAGTACTTC. Amino acids: CAIRRGRDGQETQYF.

This rearrangement joins TRBV5-6 to TRBJ2-7, with D uncertain. This CDR3 contains 14 residues. The V gene's germline CDR1 is SGHDT and CDR2 YYEEEE. The V end was cut by 3 bases, the J end by 2 bases, with 12 bases between. The CDR3 nucleotides are TGTGCCAGCAGCTACGGAACCTCCGCCTACGAGCAGTACTTC. Amino acid sequence: CASSYGTSAYEQYF. Full variable domain (remainder filled in from reference TRBV5-6 and TRBJ2-7): DAGVTQSPTHLIKTRGQQVTLRCSPKSGHDTVSWYQQALGQGPQFIFQYYEEEERQRGNFPDRFSGHQFPNYSSELNVNALLLGDSALYLCASSYGTSAYEQYFGPGTRLTVT.

The rearrangement uses TRBV4-1 and TRBJ2-1; D possibly matches TRBD1 or TRBD2 (5 bases each). Trimming took off 1 base at V and 2 bases at J, with 18 bases between the two ends. This CDR3 region has 18 residues. CDR1 and CDR2 from the germline V gene are MGHRA and YSYEKL. The CDR3 DNA reads as TGCGCCAGCAGCCAAGGAGGAGGATCGGGGCGGACCTACAATGAGCAGTTCTTC. It encodes CASSQGGGSGRTYNEQFF.

This chain joins TRBV6-5 and TRBJ1-1; D is unresolved. Germline CDR1 and CDR2: MNHEY and SVGAGI. The CDR3 runs 12 residues. Trimming took off 6 bases at V and 11 bases at J, with 16 bases between the two ends. The CDR3: CASRSTVARAFF. The CDR3 DNA follows: TGTGCCAGCAGGAGTACAGTGGCGCGGGCTTTCTTT.

The chain combines TRBV5-4 with TRBJ1-1; D uncertain. Germline CDR1 SGHNT, CDR2 YYREEE (reference sequence). The V end lost 4 bases, the J end lost 4 bases, and 26 bases lay between the germline ends. The CDR3 is 18 amino acids. The CDR3 region is CASSPGRGGFRETTEAFF. DNA for the CDR3: TGTGCCAGCAGCCCCGGGCGTGGTGGGTTTCGGGAAACCACTGAAGCTTTCTTT.

The V call is TRBV7-9, the J call TRBJ2-7, with TRBD2 matching over 8 bases. V was clipped by 4 bases and J by 3 bases; unmatched bases: 5. Looked up from germline, CDR1 is SEHNR and CDR2 is FQNEAQ (reference sequence). The CDR3 has 14 amino acids. The CDR3 loop reads CASSSQREYYEQYF. For the CDR3, the DNA is TGTGCCAGCAGCTCCCAGCGGGAGTACTACGAGCAGTACTTC. Drawing the rest from reference TRBV7-9 and TRBJ2-7, the complete variable domain is DTGVSQNPRHKITKRGQNVTFRCDPISEHNRLYWYRQTLGQGPEFLTYFQNEAQLEKSRLLSDRFSAERPKGSFSTLEIQRTEQGDSAMYLCASSSQREYYEQYFGPGTRLTVT.

The chain joins TRBV19 to TRBJ1-2; D unclear. Trimming shortened V by 5 bases and J by 0 bases, and 7 bases separated the two germline ends. The CDR3 totals 13 residues. Germline values: CDR1 LNHDA, CDR2 SQIVND (reference sequence). The CDR3 sequence: CASSPWTNYGYTF. The CDR3 DNA reads TGTGCCAGTAGTCCTTGGACTAACTATGGCTACACCTTC.

The chain has TRBV5-6 and TRBJ2-5; 8 nucleotides match TRBD1. Trimming removed 0 bases from V and 5 bases from J; junction bases left unmatched: 9. There are 16 residues in the CDR3. Looked up from germline, CDR1 is SGHDT and CDR2 is YYEEEE. The CDR3 loop reads CASSLAQGAGWETQYF. The DNA of the CDR3 is TGTGCCAGCAGCTTGGCCCAGGGGGCGGGTTGGGAGACCCAGTACTTC.

This rearrangement joins TRBV5-1 to TRBJ2-3, with 10 bases lining up with TRBD2. This CDR3 comprises 19 residues. Germline V gives CDR1 SGHRS, CDR2 YFSETQ. J gave up 2 bases and V 6 bases, and 18 bases lay outside the gene matches. The CDR3 nucleotides are TGCGCCAGCAAAGCTGGTAGCACTAGCGGGACCCTGTCCACAGATACGCAGTATTTT. It yields the protein CASKAGSTSGTLSTDTQYF.

The gene calls are TRBV11-3 and TRBJ2-2; a weak D match, TRBD2 (5 bases). This CDR3 comprises 13 residues. Trimming removed 5 bases at V and 4 bases at J, with 8 bases between. The germline gives CDR1 SGHNT, CDR2 YENEEA. In DNA, the CDR3 is TGTGCCAGCAGCGCTCGGGGCACCGGGGAGCTGTTTTTT. This sequence encodes CASSARGTGELFF.

This clone was picked up one time. The chain is built from TRBV10-1 and TRBJ2-1; D may correspond to TRBD1 or TRBD2 (6 bases each). Looked up from germline, CDR1 is WNHNN and CDR2 is SYGVQD (reference sequence). Trimming removed 4 bases from V and 4 bases from J, with 20 bases in between. This CDR3 has 17 amino acids. CDR3 nucleotides: TGCGCCAGCAGTGTGGGGGCAGGCGGGACTGGGTACAATGAGCAGTTCTTC. Its translation is CASSVGAGGTGYNEQFF.

This chain connects TRBV29-1 to TRBJ2-1; 11 bases line up with TRBD1. The CDR3 has 14 amino acids. Germline CDR1 reads SQVTM; CDR2 reads ANQGSEA. J lost 9 bases, V lost 5 bases, and 9 bases had no gene match. The CDR3 is CSVYGQGAQGEQFF. DNA of the CDR3: TGCAGCGTTTATGGACAGGGGGCGCAAGGTGAGCAGTTCTTC.

The V and J genes are TRBV18 and TRBJ1-2; 12 bases align to TRBD1. Per the germline V gene, CDR1 is KGHSH and CDR2 is LQKENI. The trim removed 3 bases at V and 2 bases at J, leaving 10 bases unmatched. The CDR3 runs to 18 residues. This CDR3 reads CASSPAAPGTGGNYGYTF. For the CDR3, the DNA is TGTGCCAGCTCACCGGCCGCTCCCGGGACAGGGGGCAACTATGGCTACACCTTC.

The rearrangement uses TRBV21-1 and TRBJ1-2; the table calls TRBD1, which could not be checked here. TRBV21-1 is a pseudogene locus. The CDR3 is made up of 14 amino acids. CDR3 bases: TGTGCCAGCAGCCGGGACAGCCGATGCTATGGCTACACCTTC. It codes for CASSRDSRCYGYTF.

This chain connects TRBV18 to TRBJ1-3; no firm D call. Germline CDR1 KGHSH, CDR2 LQKENI. This CDR3 has 15 residues. V lost 8 bases to trimming and J lost 4 bases, with 18 bases between them. Here the CDR3 DNA reads TGTGCCAGCACCGGAGGAGTTAACAGCGGAAACACCATATATTTT. Its protein product is CASTGGVNSGNTIYF.